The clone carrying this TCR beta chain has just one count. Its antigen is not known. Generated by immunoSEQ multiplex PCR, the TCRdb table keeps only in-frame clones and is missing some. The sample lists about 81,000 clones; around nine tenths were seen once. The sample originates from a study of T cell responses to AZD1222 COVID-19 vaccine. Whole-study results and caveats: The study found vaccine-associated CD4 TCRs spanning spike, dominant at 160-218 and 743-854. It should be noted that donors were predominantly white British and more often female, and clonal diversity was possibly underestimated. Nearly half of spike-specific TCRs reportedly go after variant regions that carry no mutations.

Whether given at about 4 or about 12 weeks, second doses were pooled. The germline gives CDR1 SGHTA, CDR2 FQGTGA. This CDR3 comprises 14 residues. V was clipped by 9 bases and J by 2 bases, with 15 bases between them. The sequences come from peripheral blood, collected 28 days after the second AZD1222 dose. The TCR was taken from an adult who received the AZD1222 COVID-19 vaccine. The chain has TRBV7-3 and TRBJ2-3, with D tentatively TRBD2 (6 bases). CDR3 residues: CASSSRGNTDTQYF. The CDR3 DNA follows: TGTGCCAGTTCCAGCCGGGGGAACACAGATACGCAGTATTTT.